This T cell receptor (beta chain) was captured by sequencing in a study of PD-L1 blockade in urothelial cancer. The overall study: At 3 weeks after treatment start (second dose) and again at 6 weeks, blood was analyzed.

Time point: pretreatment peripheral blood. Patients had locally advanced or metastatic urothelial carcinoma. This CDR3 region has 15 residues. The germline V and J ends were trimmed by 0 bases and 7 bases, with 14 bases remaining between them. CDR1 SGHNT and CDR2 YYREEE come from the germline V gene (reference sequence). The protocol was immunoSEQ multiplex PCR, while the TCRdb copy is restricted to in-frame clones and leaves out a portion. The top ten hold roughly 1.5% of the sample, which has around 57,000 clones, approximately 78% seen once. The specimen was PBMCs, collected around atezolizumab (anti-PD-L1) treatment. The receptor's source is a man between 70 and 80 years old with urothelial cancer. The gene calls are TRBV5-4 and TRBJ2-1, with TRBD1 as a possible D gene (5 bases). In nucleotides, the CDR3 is TGTGCCAGCAGCTTGGGGACACCTCTAGGGAATGAGCAGTTCTTC. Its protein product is CASSLGTPLGNEQFF.